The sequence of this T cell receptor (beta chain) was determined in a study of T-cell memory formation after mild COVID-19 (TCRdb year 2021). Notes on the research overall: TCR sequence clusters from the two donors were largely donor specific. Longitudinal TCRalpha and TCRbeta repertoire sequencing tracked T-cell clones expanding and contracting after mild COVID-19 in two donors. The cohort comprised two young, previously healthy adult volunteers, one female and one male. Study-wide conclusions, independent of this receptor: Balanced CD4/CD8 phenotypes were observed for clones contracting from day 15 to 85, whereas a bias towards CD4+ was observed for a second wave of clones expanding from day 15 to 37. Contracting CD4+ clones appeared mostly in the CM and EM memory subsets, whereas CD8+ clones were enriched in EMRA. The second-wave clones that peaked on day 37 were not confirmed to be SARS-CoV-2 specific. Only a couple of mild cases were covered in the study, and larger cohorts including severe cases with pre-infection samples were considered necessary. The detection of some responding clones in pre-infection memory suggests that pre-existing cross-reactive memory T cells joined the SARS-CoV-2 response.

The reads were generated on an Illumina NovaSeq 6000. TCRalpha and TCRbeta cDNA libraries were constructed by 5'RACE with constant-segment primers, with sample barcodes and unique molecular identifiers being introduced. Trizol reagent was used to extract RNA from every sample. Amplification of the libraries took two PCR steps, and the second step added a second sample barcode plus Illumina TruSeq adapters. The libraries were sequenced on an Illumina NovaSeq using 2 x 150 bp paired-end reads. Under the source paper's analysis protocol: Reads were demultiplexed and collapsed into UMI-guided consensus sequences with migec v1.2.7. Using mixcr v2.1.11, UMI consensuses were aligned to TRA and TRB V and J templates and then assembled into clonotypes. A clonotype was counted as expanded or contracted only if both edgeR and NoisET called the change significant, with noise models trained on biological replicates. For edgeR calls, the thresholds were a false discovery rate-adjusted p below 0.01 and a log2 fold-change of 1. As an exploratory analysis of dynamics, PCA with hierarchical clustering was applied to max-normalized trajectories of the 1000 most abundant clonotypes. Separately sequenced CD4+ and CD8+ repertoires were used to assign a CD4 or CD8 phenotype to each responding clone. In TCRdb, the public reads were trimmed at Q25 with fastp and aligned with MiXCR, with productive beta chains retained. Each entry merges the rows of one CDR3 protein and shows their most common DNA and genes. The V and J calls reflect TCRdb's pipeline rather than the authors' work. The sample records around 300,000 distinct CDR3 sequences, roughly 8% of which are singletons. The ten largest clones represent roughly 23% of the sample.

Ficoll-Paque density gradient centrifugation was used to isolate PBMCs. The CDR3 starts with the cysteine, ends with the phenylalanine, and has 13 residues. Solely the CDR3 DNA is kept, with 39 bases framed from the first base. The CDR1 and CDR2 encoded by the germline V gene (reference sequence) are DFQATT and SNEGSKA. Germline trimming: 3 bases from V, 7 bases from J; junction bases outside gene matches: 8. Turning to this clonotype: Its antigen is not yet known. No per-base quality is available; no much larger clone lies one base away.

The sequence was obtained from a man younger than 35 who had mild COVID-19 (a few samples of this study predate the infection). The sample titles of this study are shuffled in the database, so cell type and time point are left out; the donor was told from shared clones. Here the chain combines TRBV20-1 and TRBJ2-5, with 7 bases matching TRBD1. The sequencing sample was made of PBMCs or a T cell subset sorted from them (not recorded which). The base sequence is TGCAGTGCTAGGCACGGGACAGAAGGGACCCAGTACTTC. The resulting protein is CSARHGTEGTQYF.